Given below is one T cell receptor (beta chain) in context. Its antigen is unknown. No much larger clonotype is one base removed from it; base qualities were not supplied. TCRbeta CDR3 regions were amplified from genomic DNA by means of the immunoSEQ Assay, a bias-controlled multiplex PCR. On the study's bioinformatics: The number of nucleated cells in each sample was estimated from the amplification of reference gene primers within the assay. To quantify the absolute abundance of each unique TCRbeta CDR3 rearrangement, sequence reads were collapsed and filtered. For each sample, productive Simpson clonality was calculated as the square root of Simpson's diversity index across productive rearrangements. Sourced from immuneACCESS, this table was stored by TCRdb with only in-frame sequences that have V and J called. A share of the clones is absent; for the studies checked, an unresolved V gene accounts for under half, and the remainder has no known explanation. D and trimming were read from the DNA, whereas the V and J calls and clone size are those reported in that table. This sample holds a few hundred thousand clones; 86% were observed only once. About 2.2% of the sample lies in the top ten.

These data are taken from a study of blood T cell repertoires in COVID-19 (dated by TCRdb to the early 2020s). Regarding the study in general: Samples covering the acute and convalescent phases of COVID-19 were provided by collaborators in the United States, Italy and Spain. The material from the prospective study consisted of cDNA or gDNA derived from T cells, B-cell-depleted T cells, or PBMCs. Deeply sampled blood TCRbeta repertoires from subjects exposed to, actively infected with, or recovered from COVID-19 were included in the dataset. The repertoires were released in a freely available public database meant as a resource for research on the immune response to SARS-CoV-2. Samples came from the ongoing ImmuneRACE study (first 160 participants) plus 1,254 subjects from 6 global collaborators. The sample metadata nearly always contained a de-identified subject ID, COVID-19 status, age in years and sex. Where available, HLA class I and class II types were obtained from metadata supplied by the sample provider rather than from assay-based typing. The paper's findings and limits, for the study overall: The amount of clinical and demographic metadata varied by source and participant and was provided uncurated.

Collaborating institutions collected whole blood in K2EDTA tubes following their own protocols. For TCRbeta analysis, collaborators shipped samples as frozen whole blood, isolated PBMCs, or DNA extracted from either of those sample types. Compared with germline, V lacks 1 base and J lacks 4 bases; bases without a gene match: 8. According to the germline V gene, CDR1 reads SGHVS and CDR2 reads FQNEAQ. Its CDR3 holds 17 amino acids, cysteine through phenylalanine. Only the CDR3 portion is preserved as DNA: 51 bases, with reading frame beginning at the first base. Recombination linked TRBV7-8 to TRBJ2-3, and TRBD2 matches 10 of the central bases. The sample was peripheral blood. This TCR derives from a woman aged 45-59 years with acute or convalescent COVID-19. CDR3 protein: CASSLGWSSGGPDTQYF. The DNA sequence follows: TGTGCCAGCAGCTTAGGGTGGTCTAGCGGGGGTCCAGATACGCAGTATTTT.